This is a list of T cell receptor beta chains from one sample in a study of PD-1 blockade in classical Hodgkin lymphoma. Profiling relied on immunoSEQ multiplex PCR, and the TCRdb table lists in-frame clones only, not all of them. This sample has about 86,000 clones, with about 88% found just once. The input for sequencing was peripheral blood mononuclear cells (PBMCs), taken before the second cycle of nivolumab. These receptors were obtained from a human donor with classical Hodgkin lymphoma. The conserved cysteine and the conserved F or W are not part of the CDR3 here. Each record gives: J gene, V gene, CDR3 protein.

>TRBJ2-3|TRBV28
ASSSPRWGSTDTQY
>TRBJ2-3|TRBV10-2
ASSDWGPGADTQY
>TRBJ2-3|TRBV9
ASSDPGAGDADTQY
>TRBJ1-1|TRBV30
AWSSGGGLTEAF
>TRBJ2-3|TRBV7-9
ASSLGPDRVDTQY
>TRBJ2-3|TRBV28
ASSFRFSTDTQY
>TRBJ2-7|TRBV10-3
AISDETSGRALEQY
>TRBJ1-2|TRBV2
ASSADRVVGYT
>TRBJ2-3|TRBV6-1
ASSDFTGLSTDTQY
>TRBJ2-7|TRBV7-9
ASSQGLAGGPPRYEQY
>TRBJ1-4|TRBV7-6
ASSGRGVGHEKLF
>TRBJ1-2|TRBV27
ASSSTGQGGYGYT
>TRBJ1-4|TRBV6-1
ASSDPGGAGEKLF
>TRBJ2-7|TRBV11-2
ASSARGRPSTEQY